Sequencing of this T cell receptor beta chain was carried out in a study of resident and recirculating memory T cells in vitiligo. Assay used: immunoSEQ multiplex PCR; TCRdb lists only in-frame clones, some missing. The sample comprises 55,000 to 75,000 clones, just over 90% of which are singletons, and less than 5% rests with the top ten. V shed 7 bases and J 3 bases; nucleotides not matched to a gene: 6. The germline gives CDR1 SNHLY, CDR2 FYNNEI. The CDR3 contains 14 residues. The origin of this receptor is a male donor with vitiligo. V and J are TRBV2 and TRBJ2-7, with 10 bases aligning to TRBD1. Material: blood. The CDR3 coding sequence is TGTGCCAGCATCCCCGGGACAGGGGACTACGAGCAGTACTTC. Protein sequence: CASIPGTGDYEQYF.